Below are 21 T cell receptor beta chains sequenced from a single sample in a study of technical replicates of blood from a handful of donors. This table comes from immunoSEQ multiplex PCR, and its TCRdb copy is limited to in-frame clones, with some not included. This table has about 56,000 clones, around 95% appearing once. Material for sequencing was PBMCs. These receptors originate from a human donor in good health. Some clones in this sample may be carry-over from other donors' samples.

The chain carries TRBV7-2 and TRBJ1-6, with TRBD1 matching over 11 bases. The V gene's germline CDR1 is SGHTA and CDR2 FQGNSA. V was clipped by 6 bases and J by 8 bases; unmatched bases: 3. The CDR3 length is 14 residues. CDR3 amino acids: CASRRDRGDSPLHF. CDR3 DNA: TGTGCCAGCAGGAGGGACAGGGGGGATTCACCCCTCCACTTT.

The chain links TRBV4-3 to TRBJ2-1; 9 nucleotides match TRBD2. Germline trimming cut 0 bases from V and 8 bases from J; bases unmatched to any gene: 8. The CDR3 runs to 16 residues. CDR1 is LGHNA and CDR2 is YSLEER in the germline V gene. This CDR3 reads CASSQDSERGAYEQFF. The CDR3 DNA reads as TGCGCCAGCAGCCAAGACAGCGAGCGGGGGGCGTATGAGCAGTTCTTC.

In nucleotides, the CDR3 is TGTGCCAGCAGCTACTCCAGGGGGGCCTACGAGCAGTACTTC. Translated: CASSYSRGAYEQYF. The rearrangement uses TRBV11-2 and TRBJ2-7; D possibly corresponds to TRBD1 (7 bases). The V gene lost 4 bases and the J gene lost 2 bases, with 12 bases spanning the gap. This CDR3 is 14 amino acids long. CDR1 SGHAT and CDR2 FQNNGV come from the germline V gene.

This clone was seen just once. This chain connects TRBV18 to TRBJ1-1; D gene uncertain. The CDR3 totals 14 residues. Trimming removed 2 bases from V and 0 bases from J, with 7 bases in between. CDR1 is KGHSH and CDR2 is LQKENI in the germline V gene. CDR3 sequence reads: CASSPIALNTEAFF. CDR3 nucleotides: TGTGCCAGCTCACCAATAGCTTTGAACACTGAAGCTTTCTTT.

V and J are TRBV14 and TRBJ1-4; TRBD1 matches 12 bases. Per germline, CDR1 SGHDN and CDR2 FVKESK. CDR3 length: 19 amino acids. J gave up 5 bases and V 2 bases, and 12 bases lay outside the gene matches. DNA for the CDR3: TGTGCCAGCAGCCAAAAAATGGGACAGGGGGCGCGAATAAATGAAAAACTGTTTTTT. As protein: CASSQKMGQGARINEKLFF.

V is TRBV7-2 and J is TRBJ2-1, with 7 bases matching TRBD2. The trim removed 3 bases at V and 4 bases at J, leaving 6 bases unmatched. This CDR3 contains 15 residues. Germline lookup yields CDR1 SGHTA and CDR2 FQGNSA. CDR3 sequence reads: CASSFGGGGYNEQFF. CDR3 in DNA: TGTGCCAGCAGCTTCGGCGGGGGAGGGTACAATGAGCAGTTCTTC.

J is TRBJ2-1 and V is TRBV5-6; 10 bases are shared with TRBD2. The V and J ends lost 4 bases and 9 bases, in that order; junction bases with no gene match: 13. This CDR3 comprises 16 residues. Germline-derived CDR1 and CDR2 are SGHDT and YYEEEE. Here the CDR3 DNA reads TGTGCCAGCAGCCAGTATCTAGCGGGGGCACCGAGTGAGCAGTTCTTC. Amino acids: CASSQYLAGAPSEQFF. The complete variable domain, with remaining parts taken from reference TRBV5-6 and TRBJ2-1, reads DAGVTQSPTHLIKTRGQQVTLRCSPKSGHDTVSWYQQALGQGPQFIFQYYEEEERQRGNFPDRFSGHQFPNYSSELNVNALLLGDSALYLCASSQYLAGAPSEQFFGPGTRLTVL.

This rearrangement joins TRBV6-1 to TRBJ1-1, with D tentatively TRBD1 (6 bases). The germline gives CDR1 MNHNS, CDR2 SASEGT. The CDR3 covers 13 residues. The V end lost 4 bases, the J end lost 1 base, and 7 bases lay between the germline ends. The CDR3 sequence: CASSGGGNTEAFF. The DNA of the CDR3 is TGTGCCAGCAGTGGAGGGGGGAACACTGAAGCTTTCTTT.

The chain recombines TRBV18 with TRBJ2-7; TRBD2 matches 7 bases. CDR3 size: 14 residues. From germline, CDR1 is KGHSH and CDR2 LQKENI. The trim removed 1 base at V and 5 bases at J, leaving 5 bases unmatched. The CDR3 here is CASSPRSGEDEQYF. In DNA, the CDR3 is TGTGCCAGCTCACCACGGAGCGGGGAAGACGAGCAGTACTTC.

This sequence joins TRBV5-1 and TRBJ2-5; 8 bases match TRBD1. The CDR3 loop spans 15 amino acids. The germline gives CDR1 SGHRS, CDR2 YFSETQ. With V trimmed by 3 bases and J by 4 bases, 8 bases remained unmatched. DNA of the CDR3: TGCGCCAGCAGCTCGGGGACAGGTCGAGGAGAGACCCAGTACTTC. It is translated as CASSSGTGRGETQYF.

This chain links TRBV11-3 with TRBJ2-1; 10 bases map to TRBD2. Germline loops: CDR1 SGHNT, CDR2 YENEEA. Trimming took 4 bases from V and 3 from J; bases not matched to a gene: 3. The CDR3 is made up of 15 amino acids. In nucleotides, the CDR3 is TGTGCCAGCAGCTCCTGGACTAGCGGCTACAATGAGCAGTTCTTC. Protein: CASSSWTSGYNEQFF.

The chain combines TRBV7-6 with TRBJ1-2; TRBD1 is a possible D gene (5 bases). Trimming left V 5 bases short and J 3 bases short, with 16 bases between. This CDR3 has 15 amino acids. Germline loops: CDR1 SGHVS, CDR2 FNYEAQ. The CDR3 loop reads CASSLGQGSDYGYTF. CDR3 sequence (DNA): TGTGCCAGCAGCCTAGGTCAGGGCTCGGACTATGGCTACACCTTC.

The V gene is TRBV15, the J gene TRBJ2-7; TRBD2 aligns across 7 bases. The CDR3 runs 17 residues. V shed 5 bases and J 4 bases; nucleotides not matched to a gene: 17. CDR1 and CDR2 from the germline V gene are LNHNV and YYDKDF (reference sequence). This CDR3 is CATSSLSRASGTYEQYF. DNA of the CDR3: TGTGCCACCAGCTCACTTAGTCGGGCTAGCGGTACTTACGAGCAGTACTTC.

The chain carries TRBV6-5 and TRBJ1-2; D uncertain. Trimming removed 7 bases from V and 2 bases from J, with 8 bases in between. The CDR3 totals 12 residues. In germline, CDR1 is MNHEY, CDR2 SVGAGI. In nucleotides, the CDR3 is TGTGCCAGCAAACGAGGAAACTATGGCTACACCTTC. Translated: CASKRGNYGYTF.

The V gene is TRBV7-9, the J gene TRBJ2-7, with 7 bases fitting TRBD1. This CDR3 is 16 amino acids long. V dropped 5 bases and J dropped 1; count of bases not matched to a gene: 11. Germline CDR1 SEHNR, CDR2 FQNEAQ (reference sequence). The CDR3 loop reads CASSAPTEGQSYEQYF. Here the CDR3 DNA reads TGTGCCAGCAGCGCCCCCACCGAGGGACAGTCCTACGAGCAGTACTTC.

In its sample, this clone was seen once. The rearrangement joins TRBV4-1 to TRBJ1-1; D possibly corresponds to TRBD1 (5 bases). V was pared by 1 base and J by 4 bases, with 19 bases between. The CDR3 has 17 amino acids. Germline V gives CDR1 MGHRA, CDR2 YSYEKL. The CDR3: CASSQGEVVGGSTEAFF. CDR3 nucleotides: TGCGCCAGCAGCCAAGGGGAGGTGGTCGGGGGGTCCACTGAAGCTTTCTTT.

The chain links TRBV23-1 to TRBJ2-5, with 8 bases identical to TRBD1. TRBV23-1 is labeled an ORF, and its function is uncertain. The CDR3 is 15 amino acids. With V trimmed by 4 bases and J by 5 bases, 9 bases remained unmatched. The CDR3 here is CASSLGRGRGETQYF. In DNA, the CDR3 is TGCGCCAGCAGTCTTGGCAGGGGGCGAGGGGAGACCCAGTACTTC.

This chain connects TRBV5-1 to TRBJ2-5; 8 bases agree with TRBD2. V was clipped by 2 bases and J by 5 bases; unmatched bases: 8. Germline CDR1 and CDR2: SGHRS and YFSETQ. The CDR3 extends over 15 amino acids. The CDR3, as DNA: TGCGCCAGCAGCTTAACCGGGACTAGTGAGGAGACCCAGTACTTC. Translated, it gives CASSLTGTSEETQYF.

This clone was observed a single time. The CDR3 spells CASSQDQSSGGYEQFF. CDR3 DNA sequence: TGCGCCAGCAGCCAAGATCAGTCTAGCGGGGGTTATGAGCAGTTCTTC. The rearrangement links TRBV4-1 to TRBJ2-1; the match to TRBD2 covers 10 bases. V gave up 0 bases and J gave up 8 bases; unmatched junction bases: 7. The CDR3 sequence is 16 residues long. Germline V lookup: CDR1 MGHRA, CDR2 YSYEKL.

The rearrangement joins TRBV9 to TRBJ2-7; D gene ambiguous. From germline, CDR1 is SGDLS and CDR2 YYNGEE. The CDR3 runs to 16 residues. Trimming removed 0 bases from V and 2 bases from J, with 15 bases in between. The CDR3 loop reads CASSVASSAEPYEQYF. CDR3 bases: TGTGCCAGCAGCGTAGCTTCAAGCGCAGAGCCCTACGAGCAGTACTTC.

The J gene is TRBJ1-2, the V gene TRBV19, with TRBD1 as a possible D gene (6 bases). CDR1 and CDR2 from the germline V gene are LNHDA and SQIVND (reference sequence). With 9 bases removed from V and 8 bases from J, the gap between germline ends came to 16 bases. This CDR3 is 12 amino acids long. DNA of the CDR3: TGTGCCAGCCGGGACACGGCAGGGGGCTACACCTTC. Its translation: CASRDTAGGYTF.